The 16 T cell receptor beta chains below come from one sample, sequenced in a study of blood T cell repertoires in COVID-19. Sequenced by immunoSEQ multiplex PCR; TCRdb stores in-frame clones only, minus some. The sample records about 270,000 clones, more than 80% being singletons. Sequencing was carried out using PBMCs or T cells enriched from blood (not recorded which). The source is a woman between 18 and 29 years old who had recovered from COVID-19.

The rearrangement joins TRBV5-6 to TRBJ2-1, with a possible D match to TRBD2 (6 bases). V was trimmed by 1 base and J by 10 bases, leaving 9 bases between them. The CDR3 covers 12 residues. Germline V CDR1 and CDR2: SGHDT, YYEEEE. The CDR3 DNA reads TGTGCCAGCAGCTTGATGGGGAGGGAGCAGTTCTTC. Its protein is CASSLMGREQFF.

Notes on this clone: Within the sample, other DNA sequences also encode this same CDR3. This sequence joins TRBV5-1 and TRBJ1-3; D possibly corresponds to TRBD1 (5 bases). Trimming took 4 bases from V and 0 from J, leaving 11 bases between them. The CDR3 loop spans 15 amino acids. The germline V gene has CDR1 SGHRS and CDR2 YFSETQ. The CDR3 sequence: CASSRDSSSGNTIYF. CDR3 DNA: TGCGCCAGCAGCCGGGACTCGAGCTCTGGAAACACCATATATTTT.

This clone has more than one count but fewer than ten. The chain joins TRBV20-1 to TRBJ1-4; unclear D gene. CDR3 length: 11 residues. Trimming left V 4 bases short and J 8 bases short, with 8 bases between. Germline-derived CDR1 and CDR2 are DFQATT and SNEGSKA (reference sequence). CDR3 sequence: CSANLREKLFF. The CDR3 DNA is TGCAGTGCTAACTTGAGAGAAAAACTGTTTTTT.

This chain connects TRBV7-8 to TRBJ2-3; 9 bases agree with TRBD2. This CDR3 is 16 amino acids long. Looked up from germline, CDR1 is SGHVS and CDR2 is FQNEAQ. Trimming removed 3 bases from V and 2 bases from J; junction bases left unmatched: 6. The DNA for the CDR3 is TGTGCCAGCAGCTTGAGCGGGGGGTCTCTCACAGATACGCAGTATTTT. Translated: CASSLSGGSLTDTQYF.

The chain carries TRBV14 and TRBJ1-1, with 7 bases that match TRBD1. This CDR3 has 15 amino acids. J was trimmed by 2 bases and V by 3 bases; bases with no gene match: 6. Germline assignment: CDR1 SGHDN and CDR2 FVKESK. CDR3 region: CASSHLTGRNTEAFF. The CDR3 nucleotides are TGTGCCAGCAGCCACCTGACAGGGAGAAACACTGAAGCTTTCTTT.

This chain links TRBV5-1 with TRBJ2-7; TRBD2 matches at 15 bases. The junction had 6 bases not matched to a gene; V was cut back by 4 bases and J by 7 bases. Germline CDR1 reads SGHRS; CDR2 reads YFSETQ. The CDR3 runs to 15 residues. The CDR3 reads CASSQGLAGGEEQYF. As DNA, the CDR3 is TGCGCCAGCAGCCAGGGACTAGCGGGGGGTGAAGAGCAGTACTTC.

The chain links TRBV10-2 to TRBJ1-2; 9 bases map to TRBD1. Per the germline V gene, CDR1 is WSHSY and CDR2 is SAAADI. V shed 3 bases, J shed 7 bases, and the junction held 12 bases outside the gene matches. This CDR3 contains 16 residues. The CDR3 is CASSDPGIGTGIGYTF. CDR3 sequence (DNA): TGCGCCAGCAGTGATCCGGGTATAGGGACAGGGATTGGCTACACCTTC.

The rearrangement links TRBV28 to TRBJ2-3, with D perhaps TRBD2 (6 bases). The CDR3 is made up of 16 amino acids. CDR1 is MDHEN and CDR2 is SYDVKM in the germline V gene. V was clipped by 6 bases and J by 2 bases, with 18 bases between them. CDR3 DNA: TGTGCCAGCAGCCCCATGGTGCGGGGAGACACAGATACGCAGTATTTT. Protein: CASSPMVRGDTDTQYF.

The CDR3 spells CARGRRQGAITDTQYF. CDR3 nucleotides: TGCGCCAGGGGTAGGAGACAGGGGGCGATCACAGATACGCAGTATTTT. This chain uses TRBV10-1 with TRBJ2-3; 10 positions match TRBD1. V was pared by 9 bases and J by 2 bases, with 11 bases of the junction left unmatched. In germline, CDR1 is WNHNN, CDR2 SYGVQD (reference sequence). The CDR3 has 16 residues.

The chain links TRBV7-3 to TRBJ2-5; 9 positions agree with TRBD1. The CDR3 is 13 amino acids. Germline CDR1 reads SGHTA; CDR2 reads FQGTGA. Losses at the gene ends were 5 bases for V and 2 bases for J; bases not matched to a gene: 0. CDR3 in amino acids: CASSGTGQETQYF. In DNA, the CDR3 is TGTGCCAGCAGCGGGACAGGGCAAGAGACCCAGTACTTC.

J is TRBJ2-6 and V is TRBV7-6; 7 nucleotides align to TRBD1. Looked up from germline, CDR1 is SGHVS and CDR2 is FNYEAQ. The CDR3 contains 15 residues. V lost 5 bases, J lost 2 bases, and 3 bases stayed unmatched. CDR3 sequence (DNA): TGTGCCAGCAGCGACAGGGTCGCTGGGGCCAACGTCCTGACTTTC. Translated, it gives CASSDRVAGANVLTF.

This clone came up a few times. CDR3 sequence (DNA): TGTGCCAGCAGTTTATCGGGGCCAATATACGAGCAGTACTTC. Residues: CASSLSGPIYEQYF. This chain uses TRBV27 with TRBJ2-7, with D tentatively TRBD1 (5 bases). Trimming cost V 0 bases and J 4 bases, with 10 bases left between them. The CDR3 sequence is 14 residues long. CDR1 and CDR2 (germline): MNHEY, SMNVEV (reference sequence).

The gene calls are TRBV30 and TRBJ2-7, with 10 bases aligning to TRBD1. The CDR3 spans 14 residues. CDR1 is GTSNPN and CDR2 is SVGIG in the germline V gene (reference sequence). Unmatched junction bases numbered 8, after V lost 3 bases and J lost 6 bases. CDR3 sequence: CAWSIGDRGGEQYF. The CDR3 nucleotides read TGTGCCTGGAGCATAGGGGACAGGGGTGGCGAGCAGTACTTC.

This clone was detected only once. The V gene is TRBV30, the J gene TRBJ2-3; possibly TRBD2 for D (6 bases). Germline V gene sequence: CDR1 GTSNPN, CDR2 SVGIG (reference sequence). Between the trimmed V and J ends, which lost 5 bases and 1 base, there was a span of 7 bases. The CDR3 is made up of 12 amino acids. The CDR3: CAWERGTDTQYF. The CDR3 nucleotides are TGTGCCTGGGAGCGGGGCACAGATACGCAGTATTTT. Based on the CDR3 plus reference TRBV30 and TRBJ2-3, the full variable domain is SQTIHQWPATLVQPVGSPLSLECTVEGTSNPNLYWYRQAAGRGLQLLFYSVGIGQISSEVPQNLSASRPQDRQFILSSKKLLLSDSGFYLCAWERGTDTQYFGPGTRLTVL.

The chain employs TRBV5-6 and TRBJ1-2; 9 nucleotides agree with TRBD1. The trim removed 1 base at V and 3 bases at J, leaving 7 bases unmatched. The CDR3 length is 16 residues. Germline V gives CDR1 SGHDT, CDR2 YYEEEE. Here the CDR3 DNA reads TGTGCCAGCAGCTTGAAACCCGGGACAGGGCACTATGGCTACACCTTC. Amino acids: CASSLKPGTGHYGYTF.

The V gene is TRBV6-5, the J gene TRBJ1-2; D possibly corresponds to TRBD1 (5 bases). Between the trimmed V and J ends, which lost 7 bases and 7 bases, there was a span of 16 bases. CDR1 MNHEY and CDR2 SVGAGI come from the germline V gene. This CDR3 comprises 13 residues. CDR3 nucleotides: TGTGCCAGCACCCGGGGGACGGGCCGTGGCTACACCTTC. As protein: CASTRGTGRGYTF.